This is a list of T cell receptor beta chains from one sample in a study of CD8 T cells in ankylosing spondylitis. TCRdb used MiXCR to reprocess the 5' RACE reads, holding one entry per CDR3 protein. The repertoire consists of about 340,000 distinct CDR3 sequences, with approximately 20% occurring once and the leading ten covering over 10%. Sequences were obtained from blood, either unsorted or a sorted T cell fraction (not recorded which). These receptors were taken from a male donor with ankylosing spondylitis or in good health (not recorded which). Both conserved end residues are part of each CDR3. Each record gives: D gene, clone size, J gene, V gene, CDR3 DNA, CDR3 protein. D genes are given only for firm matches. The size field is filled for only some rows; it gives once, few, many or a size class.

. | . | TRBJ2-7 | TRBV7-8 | TGTGCCAGCAGCGAGACTATGGGAGAGCGGTTAGGGCAGTACTTC | CASSETMGERLGQYF
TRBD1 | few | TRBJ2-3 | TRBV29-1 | TGCAGCGTTTCAGACAGGGGGCTCGGAGATACGCAGTATTTT | CSVSDRGLGDTQYF
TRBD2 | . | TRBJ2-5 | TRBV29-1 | TGCAGCGTTGAGCAGGCGGGGGACCAACAAGAGACCCAGTACTTC | CSVEQAGDQQETQYF
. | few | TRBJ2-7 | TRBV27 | TGTGCCAGCAGTAAAAGTGGGGGGCGAGCCCTCTACGAGCAGTACTTC | CASSKSGGRALYEQYF
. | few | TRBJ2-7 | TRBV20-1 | TGCAGTGCTGATAGGGGGGACGCCGCTTCCTACGAGCAGTACTTC | CSADRGDAASYEQYF
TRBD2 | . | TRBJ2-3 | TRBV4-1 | TGCGCCAGCAGCCATCCCGGGACTAGCGGCACAGATACGCAGTATTTT | CASSHPGTSGTDTQYF
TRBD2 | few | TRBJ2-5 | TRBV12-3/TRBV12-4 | TGTGCCAGCAGCCCTGGAACCCGGGGGGGGGAGACCCAGTACTTC | CASSPGTRGGETQYF
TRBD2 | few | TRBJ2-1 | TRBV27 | TGTGCCAGCAGTTTAGGGGGACTAGCGGGGGGGTTCTACAATGAGCAGTTCTTC | CASSLGGLAGGFYNEQFF
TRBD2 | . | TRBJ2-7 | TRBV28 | TGTGCCAGCAGTTTATCCCCCCAGCGGGGGGGCTACGAGCAGTACTTC | CASSLSPQRGGYEQYF
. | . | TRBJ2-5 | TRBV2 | TGTGCCAGCAGTGAAATATCCCCCTGGCTTATGTACTTC | CASSEISPWLMYF
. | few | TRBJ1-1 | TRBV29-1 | TGCAGCGTTGAAGGATGGAGGGGGGGCACTGAAGCTTTCTTT | CSVEGWRGGTEAFF
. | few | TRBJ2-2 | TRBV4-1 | TGCGCCAGCAGCCAAGGGCAGCAAAAGAACACCGGGGAGCTGTTTTTT | CASSQGQQKNTGELFF
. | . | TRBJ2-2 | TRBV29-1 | TGCAGCGTACCAATGTTGACCGGGGAGCTGTTTTTT | CSVPMLTGELFF
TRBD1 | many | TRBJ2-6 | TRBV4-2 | TGTGCCAGCAGCCAAGATCAGGGGGCTGGGGCCAACGTCCTGACTTTC | CASSQDQGAGANVLTF